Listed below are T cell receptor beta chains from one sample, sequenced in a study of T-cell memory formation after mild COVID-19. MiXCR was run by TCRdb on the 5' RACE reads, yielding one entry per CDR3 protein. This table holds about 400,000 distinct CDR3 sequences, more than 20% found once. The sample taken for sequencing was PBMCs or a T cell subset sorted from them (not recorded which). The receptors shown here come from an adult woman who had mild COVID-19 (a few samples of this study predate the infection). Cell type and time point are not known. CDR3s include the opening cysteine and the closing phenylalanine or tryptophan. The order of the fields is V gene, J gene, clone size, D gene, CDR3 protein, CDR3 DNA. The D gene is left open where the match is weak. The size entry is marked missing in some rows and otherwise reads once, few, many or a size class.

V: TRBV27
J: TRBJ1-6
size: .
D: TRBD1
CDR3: CASRGSPGQAENSPLHF
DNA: TGTGCCAGCAGGGGATCCCCGGGACAGGCGGAGAATTCACCCCTCCACTTT

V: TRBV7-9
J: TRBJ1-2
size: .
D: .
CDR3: CASSLAMAGSYGYTF
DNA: TGTGCCAGCAGCTTAGCGATGGCAGGCTCCTATGGCTACACCTTC

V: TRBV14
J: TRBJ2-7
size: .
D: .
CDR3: CASSQAQGRSYEQYF
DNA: TGTGCCAGCAGCCAAGCGCAGGGGAGGTCCTACGAGCAGTACTTC

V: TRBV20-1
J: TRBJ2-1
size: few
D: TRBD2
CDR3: CSALIAGVDNEQFF
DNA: TGCAGTGCTCTAATAGCGGGAGTGGACAATGAGCAGTTCTTC

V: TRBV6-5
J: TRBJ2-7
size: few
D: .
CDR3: CASSSGTQPYEQYF
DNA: TGTGCCAGCAGTTCCGGGACACAACCCTACGAGCAGTACTTC

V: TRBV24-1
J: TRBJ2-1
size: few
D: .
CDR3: CATSETVTEQFF
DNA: TGTGCCACCAGTGAGACCGTAACTGAGCAGTTCTTC

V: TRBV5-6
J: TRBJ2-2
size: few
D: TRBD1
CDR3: CASREGAPDTGELFF
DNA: TGTGCCAGCAGAGAGGGGGCCCCCGACACCGGGGAGCTGTTTTTT

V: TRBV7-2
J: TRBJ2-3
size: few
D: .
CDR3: CASRSTATYTDTQYF
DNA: TGTGCCAGCAGGTCGACAGCAACCTACACAGATACGCAGTATTTT

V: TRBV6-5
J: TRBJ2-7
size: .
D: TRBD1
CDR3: CASSYPGTGCLEQYF
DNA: TGTGCCAGCAGTTACCCCGGGACAGGGTGTCTCGAGCAGTACTTC

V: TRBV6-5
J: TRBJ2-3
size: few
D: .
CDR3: CASSLGVGADTQYF
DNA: TGTGCCAGCAGTCTGGGTGTCGGGGCAGATACGCAGTATTTT

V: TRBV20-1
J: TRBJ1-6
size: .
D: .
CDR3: CSARSSRVNSPLHF
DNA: TGCAGTGCTAGAAGTTCCAGGGTGAATTCACCCCTCCACTTT

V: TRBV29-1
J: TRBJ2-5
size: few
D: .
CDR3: CSVEVLSIGGETQYF
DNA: TGCAGCGTTGAAGTACTATCAATAGGAGGGGAGACCCAGTACTTC

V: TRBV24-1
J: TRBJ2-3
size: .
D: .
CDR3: CATSGVSDTQYF
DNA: TGTGCCACCAGTGGGGTATCAGATACGCAGTATTTT

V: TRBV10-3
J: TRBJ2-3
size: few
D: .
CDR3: CAISTDTDTQYF
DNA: TGTGCCATCAGTACAGACACAGATACGCAGTATTTT

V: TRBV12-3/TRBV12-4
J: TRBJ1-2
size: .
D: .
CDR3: CASSQSGVSGGYTF
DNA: TGTGCCAGCAGCCAATCCGGGGTATCAGGAGGCTACACCTTC

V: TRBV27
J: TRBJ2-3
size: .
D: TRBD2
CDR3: CASSLAGGLADTQYF
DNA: TGTGCCAGCAGTTTAGCGGGGGGGCTTGCAGATACGCAGTATTTT

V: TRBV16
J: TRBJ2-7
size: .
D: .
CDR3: CASTAGTTYEQYF
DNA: TGTGCCAGCACGGCCGGGACGACCTACGAGCAGTACTTC

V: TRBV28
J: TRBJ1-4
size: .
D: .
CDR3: CASSLWGTTNEKLFF
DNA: TGTGCCAGCAGTTTATGGGGAACAACTAATGAAAAACTGTTTTTT

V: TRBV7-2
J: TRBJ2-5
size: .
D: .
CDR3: CASSPVTGEKRGTQYF
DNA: TGTGCCAGCTCACCAGTAACGGGGGAAAAGCGCGGGACCCAGTACTTC

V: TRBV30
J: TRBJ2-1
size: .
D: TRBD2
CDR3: CARTLGSSGGATEQFF
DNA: TGTGCCCGCACCCTCGGGTCTAGCGGGGGGGCCACTGAGCAGTTCTTC

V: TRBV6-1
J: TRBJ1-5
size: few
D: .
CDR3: CASLGQGPNQPQHF
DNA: TGTGCCAGCCTAGGGCAGGGCCCCAATCAGCCCCAGCATTTT

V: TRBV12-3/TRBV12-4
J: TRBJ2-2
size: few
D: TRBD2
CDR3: CASRGTSGSPGELFF
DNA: TGTGCCAGCAGAGGGACTAGCGGGAGCCCCGGGGAGCTGTTTTTT

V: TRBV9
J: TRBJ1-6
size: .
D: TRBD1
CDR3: CASSVVSGGSPLHF
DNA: TGTGCCAGCAGCGTAGTGTCAGGGGGTTCACCCCTCCACTTT

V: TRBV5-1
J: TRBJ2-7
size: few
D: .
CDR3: CASSLKGSRRDQYF
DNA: TGCGCCAGCAGCTTGAAAGGGAGTCGGCGCGATCAGTACTTC

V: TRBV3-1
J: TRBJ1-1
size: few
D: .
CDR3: CASSQVIGGTEAFF
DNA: TGTGCCAGCAGCCAAGTAATCGGGGGCACTGAAGCTTTCTTT

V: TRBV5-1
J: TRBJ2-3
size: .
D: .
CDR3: CASSPPTQPGTDTQYF
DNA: TGCGCCAGCAGCCCGCCGACCCAACCCGGCACAGATACGCAGTATTTT

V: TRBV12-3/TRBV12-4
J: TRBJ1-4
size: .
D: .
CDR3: CASSFGVGLFF
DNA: TGTGCCAGCAGTTTTGGGGTCGGGCTGTTTTTT

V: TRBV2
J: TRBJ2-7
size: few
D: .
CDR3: CASSDSRVAREQYF
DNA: TGTGCCAGCAGCGATTCCAGGGTGGCAAGGGAGCAGTACTTC

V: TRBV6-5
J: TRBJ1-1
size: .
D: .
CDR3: CASSGHVTNTEAFF
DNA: TGTGCCAGCAGTGGACATGTCACGAACACTGAAGCTTTCTTT

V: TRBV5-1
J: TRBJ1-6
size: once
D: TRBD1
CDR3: CASSSGQGGGSPLHF
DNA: TGCGCCAGCAGCTCGGGACAGGGCGGTGGTTCACCCCTCCACTTT

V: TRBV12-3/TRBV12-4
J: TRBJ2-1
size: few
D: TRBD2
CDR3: CASSFSGTSGYNEQFF
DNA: TGTGCCAGCAGTTTTTCTGGGACTAGCGGCTACAATGAGCAGTTCTTC

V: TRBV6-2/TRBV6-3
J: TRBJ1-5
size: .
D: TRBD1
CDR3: CASSTTGQGNQPQHF
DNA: TGTGCCAGCAGTACAACCGGACAGGGAAATCAGCCCCAGCATTTT